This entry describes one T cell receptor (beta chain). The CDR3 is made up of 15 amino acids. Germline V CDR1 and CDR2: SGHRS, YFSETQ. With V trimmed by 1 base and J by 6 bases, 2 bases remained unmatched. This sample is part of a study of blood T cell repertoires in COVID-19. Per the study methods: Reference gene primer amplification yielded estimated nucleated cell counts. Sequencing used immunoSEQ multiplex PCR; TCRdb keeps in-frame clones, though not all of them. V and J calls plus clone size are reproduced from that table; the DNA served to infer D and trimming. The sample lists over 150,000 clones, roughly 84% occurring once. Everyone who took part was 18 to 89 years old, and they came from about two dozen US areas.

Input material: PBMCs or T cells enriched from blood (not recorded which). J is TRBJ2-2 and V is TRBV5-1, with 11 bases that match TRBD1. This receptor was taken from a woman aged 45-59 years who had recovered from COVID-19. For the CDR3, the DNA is TGCGCCAGCAGCTTGCGGACAGGGGGCCCCGGGGAGCTGTTTTTT. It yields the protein CASSLRTGGPGELFF.